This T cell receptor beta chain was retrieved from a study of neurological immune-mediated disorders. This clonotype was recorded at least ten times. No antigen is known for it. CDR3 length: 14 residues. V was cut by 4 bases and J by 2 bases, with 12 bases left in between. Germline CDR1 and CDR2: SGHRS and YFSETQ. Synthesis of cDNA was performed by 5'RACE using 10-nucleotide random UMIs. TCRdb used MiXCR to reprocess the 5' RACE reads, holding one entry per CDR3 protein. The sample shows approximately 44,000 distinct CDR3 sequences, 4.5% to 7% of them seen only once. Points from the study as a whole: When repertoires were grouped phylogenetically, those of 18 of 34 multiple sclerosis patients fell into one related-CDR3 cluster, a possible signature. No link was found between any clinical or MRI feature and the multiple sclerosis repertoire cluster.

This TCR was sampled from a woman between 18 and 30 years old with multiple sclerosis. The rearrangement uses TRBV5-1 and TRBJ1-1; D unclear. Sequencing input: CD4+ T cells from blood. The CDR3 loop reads CASSVGMSNTEAFF. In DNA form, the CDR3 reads TGCGCCAGCAGCGTAGGGATGAGCAACACTGAAGCTTTCTTT.